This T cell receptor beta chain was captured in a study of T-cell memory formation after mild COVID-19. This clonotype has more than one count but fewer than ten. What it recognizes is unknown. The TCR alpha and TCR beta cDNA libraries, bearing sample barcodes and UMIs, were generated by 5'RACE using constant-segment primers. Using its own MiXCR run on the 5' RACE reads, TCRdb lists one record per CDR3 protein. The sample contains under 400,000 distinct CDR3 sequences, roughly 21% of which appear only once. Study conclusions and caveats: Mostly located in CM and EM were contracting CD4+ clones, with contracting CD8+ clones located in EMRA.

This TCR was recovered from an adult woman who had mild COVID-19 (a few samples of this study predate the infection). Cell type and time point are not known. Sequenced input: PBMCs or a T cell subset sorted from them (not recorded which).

This chain's CDR3 is CASSPGVTNQETQYF. CDR3 nucleotides: TGTGCCAGCTCACCTGGTGTGACTAACCAAGAGACCCAGTACTTC. V gene TRBV18 combines with J gene TRBJ2-5, with D maybe TRBD2 (5 bases). V shed 3 bases and J shed 0 bases, with 11 bases lying between them. CDR3 length: 15 amino acids. CDR1 KGHSH and CDR2 LQKENI come from the germline V gene.